This TCR beta chain was profiled in a study of blood T cell repertoires in COVID-19. Overall study context: Whether acute or convalescent, the COVID-19 samples came from the United States, Italy and Spain. T cells, B-cell-depleted T cells, or PBMCs supplied cDNA or gDNA.

Germline lookup yields CDR1 MDHEN and CDR2 SYDVKM. CDR3 length: 15 residues. The V segment lost 6 bases and the J segment 4 bases; nucleotides outside the gene matches: 3. The authors' processing: Amplifying reference gene primers gave estimates of nucleated cell counts. The protocol was immunoSEQ multiplex PCR, while the TCRdb copy is restricted to in-frame clones and leaves out a portion. The D gene and trimming were derived from the DNA, and the V and J assignments and clone size from that table. The repertoire holds some 250,000 clones, approximately 85% seen once, with under 2.5% in the top ten. This clone was counted between two and nine times. Donors in Cohort 3 who had recovered were those with two negative PCRs, healthcare professional clearance, or resolution of their symptoms.

V is TRBV28 and J is TRBJ1-6; TRBD1 matches at 10 bases. Material: PBMCs or T cells enriched from blood (not recorded which). This TCR was sampled from a woman aged 45-65 years who had recovered from COVID-19. As DNA, the CDR3 is TGTGCCAGCAGAAGACAGGGGGCTTATAATTCACCCCTCCACTTT. Residues: CASRRQGAYNSPLHF. Supplemented by reference TRBV28 and TRBJ1-6, the full variable domain reads DVKVTQSSRYLVKRTGEKVFLECVQDMDHENMFWYRQDPGLGLRLIYFSYDVKMKEKGDIPEGYSVSREKKERFSLILESASTNQTSMYLCASRRQGAYNSPLHFGNGTRLTVT.